The entry below gives a single TCR beta chain sequence along with its context. The antigen is undetermined. CDR3 size: 15 residues. Germline V gives CDR1 MNHNS, CDR2 SASEGT. Trimming removed 7 bases from V and 0 bases from J; junction bases left unmatched: 9. This entry comes from a study of graft-versus-host responses after intestinal transplantation. Overall study: Transplant types were multivisceral, liver-intestinal, or isolated intestinal. Uniformly, recipients were administered anti-thymocyte globulin induction with subsequent tacrolimus and steroids for around 3 years.

The protocol was immunoSEQ multiplex PCR, while the TCRdb copy is restricted to in-frame clones and leaves out a portion. This table holds about 86,000 clones, about 85% found once. The study's findings and limits: GvH clones appeared in recipient marrow, some first in ileum or blood.

Sequences were derived from unstimulated CD4+ T cells sorted from spleen or lymph node cells, sampled before transplant. The chain joins TRBV6-1 to TRBJ2-7; 7 bases are a match to TRBD1. This clonotype originated in a human donor who was the organ donor for an intestinal transplant. This chain's CDR3 is CASTFRQGVSYEQYF. For the CDR3, the DNA is TGTGCCAGCACTTTTCGGCAGGGGGTCTCCTACGAGCAGTACTTC.